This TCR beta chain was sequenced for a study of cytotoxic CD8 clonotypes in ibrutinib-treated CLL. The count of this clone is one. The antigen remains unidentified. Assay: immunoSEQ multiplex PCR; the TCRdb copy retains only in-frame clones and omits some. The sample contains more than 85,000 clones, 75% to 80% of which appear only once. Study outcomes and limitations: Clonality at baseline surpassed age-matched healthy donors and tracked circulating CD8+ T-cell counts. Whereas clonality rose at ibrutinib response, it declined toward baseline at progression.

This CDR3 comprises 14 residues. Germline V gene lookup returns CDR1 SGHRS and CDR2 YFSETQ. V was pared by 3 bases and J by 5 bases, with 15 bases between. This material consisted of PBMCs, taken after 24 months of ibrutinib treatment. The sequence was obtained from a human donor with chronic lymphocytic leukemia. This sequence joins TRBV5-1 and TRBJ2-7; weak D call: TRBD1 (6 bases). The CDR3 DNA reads TGCGCCAGCAGCTACCCACGACAGGAGAACGAGCAGTACTTC. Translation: CASSYPRQENEQYF. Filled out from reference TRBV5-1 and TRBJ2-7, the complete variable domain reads KAGVTQTPRYLIKTRGQQVTLSCSPISGHRSVSWYQQTPGQGLQFLFEYFSETQRNKGNFPGRFSGRQFSNSRSEMNVSTLELGDSALYLCASSYPRQENEQYFGPGTRLTVT.